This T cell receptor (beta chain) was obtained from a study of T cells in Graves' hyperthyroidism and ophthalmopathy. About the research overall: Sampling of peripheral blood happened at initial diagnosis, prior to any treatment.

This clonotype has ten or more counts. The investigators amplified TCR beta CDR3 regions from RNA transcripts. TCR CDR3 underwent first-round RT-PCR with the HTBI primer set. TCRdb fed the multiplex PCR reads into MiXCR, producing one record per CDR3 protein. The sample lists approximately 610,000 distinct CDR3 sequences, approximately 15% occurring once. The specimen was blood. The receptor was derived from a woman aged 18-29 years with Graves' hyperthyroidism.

For the CDR3, the DNA is TGCAGCGTTGCCAGGGACAGGGGGCTACGGTTCACTGAAGCTTTCTTT. Its translation is CSVARDRGLRFTEAFF. The chain couples TRBV29-1 to TRBJ1-1; 12 nucleotides match TRBD1. V gave up 4 bases and J gave up 4 bases; unmatched junction bases: 10. Per germline, CDR1 SQVTM and CDR2 ANQGSEA. The CDR3 extends over 16 amino acids.